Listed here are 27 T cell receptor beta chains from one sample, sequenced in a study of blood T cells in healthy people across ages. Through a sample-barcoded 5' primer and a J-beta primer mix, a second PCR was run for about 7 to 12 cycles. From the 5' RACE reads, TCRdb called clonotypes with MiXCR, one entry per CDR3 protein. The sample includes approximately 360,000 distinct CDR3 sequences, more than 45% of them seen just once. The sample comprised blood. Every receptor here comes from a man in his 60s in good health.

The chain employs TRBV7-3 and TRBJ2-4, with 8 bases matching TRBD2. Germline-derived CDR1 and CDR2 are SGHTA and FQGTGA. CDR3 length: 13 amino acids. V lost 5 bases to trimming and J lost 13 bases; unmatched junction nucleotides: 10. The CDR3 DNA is TGTGCCAGCAGCCCTACCGGGAGGGGGGTACAGTACTTC. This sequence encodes CASSPTGRGVQYF.

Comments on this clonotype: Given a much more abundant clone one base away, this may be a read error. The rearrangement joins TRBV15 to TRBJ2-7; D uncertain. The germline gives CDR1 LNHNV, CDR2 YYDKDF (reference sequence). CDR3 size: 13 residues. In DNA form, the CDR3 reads TGTGCCGCCAGCAGTGGCAGCTCCTACGAGCAGTACTTC. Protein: CAASSGSSYEQYF.

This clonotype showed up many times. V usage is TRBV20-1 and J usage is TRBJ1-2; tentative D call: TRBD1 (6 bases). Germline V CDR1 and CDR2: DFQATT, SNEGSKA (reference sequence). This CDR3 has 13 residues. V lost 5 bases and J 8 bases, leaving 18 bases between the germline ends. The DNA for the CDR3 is TGCAGTGCTCCCATTCCAGGGGCGAGGGGCTACACCTTC. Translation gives CSAPIPGARGYTF.

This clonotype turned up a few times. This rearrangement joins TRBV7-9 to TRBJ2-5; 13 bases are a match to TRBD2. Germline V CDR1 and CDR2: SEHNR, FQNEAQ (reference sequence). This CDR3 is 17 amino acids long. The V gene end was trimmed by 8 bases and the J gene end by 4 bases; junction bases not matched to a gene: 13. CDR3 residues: CASHTGTSGVTLETQYF. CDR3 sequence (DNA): TGTGCCAGCCATACCGGGACTAGCGGGGTCACCCTAGAGACCCAGTACTTC.

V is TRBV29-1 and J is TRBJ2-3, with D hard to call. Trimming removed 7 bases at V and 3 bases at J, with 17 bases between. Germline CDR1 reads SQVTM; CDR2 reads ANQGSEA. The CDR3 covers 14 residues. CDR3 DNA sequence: TGCAGCGCTGAGAGCTGGGGAAGGACAGATACGCAGTATTTT. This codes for CSAESWGRTDTQYF.

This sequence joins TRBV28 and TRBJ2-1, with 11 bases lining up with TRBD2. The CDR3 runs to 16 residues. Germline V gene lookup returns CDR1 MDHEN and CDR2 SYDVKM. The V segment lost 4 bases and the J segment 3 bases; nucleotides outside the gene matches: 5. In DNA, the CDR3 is TGTGCCAGCAGTTCTAGCGGGAGGATCCGCTACAATGAGCAGTTCTTC. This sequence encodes CASSSSGRIRYNEQFF. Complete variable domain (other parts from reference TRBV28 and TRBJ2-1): DVKVTQSSRYLVKRTGEKVFLECVQDMDHENMFWYRQDPGLGLRLIYFSYDVKMKEKGDIPEGYSVSREKKERFSLILESASTNQTSMYLCASSSSGRIRYNEQFFGPGTRLTVL.

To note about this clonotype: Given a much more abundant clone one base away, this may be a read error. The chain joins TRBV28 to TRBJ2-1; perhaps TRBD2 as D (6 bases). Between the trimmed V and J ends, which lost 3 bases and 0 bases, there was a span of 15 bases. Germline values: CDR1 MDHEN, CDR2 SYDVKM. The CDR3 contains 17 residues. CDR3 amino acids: CASSLGGGASSYNEQFF. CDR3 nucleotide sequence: TGTGCCAGCAGTTTGGGGGGTGGGGCCAGCTCCTACAATGAGCAGTTCTTC.

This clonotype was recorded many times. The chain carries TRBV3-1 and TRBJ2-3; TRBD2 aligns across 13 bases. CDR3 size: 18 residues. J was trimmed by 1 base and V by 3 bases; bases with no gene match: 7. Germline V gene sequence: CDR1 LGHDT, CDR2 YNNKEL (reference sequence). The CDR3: CASSHFEGTSGGTDTQYF. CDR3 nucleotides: TGTGCCAGCAGCCACTTCGAGGGGACTAGCGGGGGCACAGATACGCAGTATTTT.

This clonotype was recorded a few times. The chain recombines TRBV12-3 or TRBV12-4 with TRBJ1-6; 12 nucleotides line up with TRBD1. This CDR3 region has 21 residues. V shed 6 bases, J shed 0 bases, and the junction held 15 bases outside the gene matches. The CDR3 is CASRVGGQGAFQSSYNSPLHF. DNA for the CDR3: TGTGCCAGCAGGGTAGGGGGACAGGGGGCGTTTCAGAGCTCCTATAATTCACCCCTCCACTTT.

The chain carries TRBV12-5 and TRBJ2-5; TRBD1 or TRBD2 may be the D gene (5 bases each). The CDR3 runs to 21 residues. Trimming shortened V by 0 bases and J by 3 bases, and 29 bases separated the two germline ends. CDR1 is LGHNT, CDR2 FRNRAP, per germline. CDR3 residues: CASGLVLLLGPPVGQKETQYF. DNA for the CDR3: TGTGCTAGTGGTTTGGTCCTTCTACTGGGACCCCCGGTAGGGCAAAAAGAGACCCAGTACTTC.

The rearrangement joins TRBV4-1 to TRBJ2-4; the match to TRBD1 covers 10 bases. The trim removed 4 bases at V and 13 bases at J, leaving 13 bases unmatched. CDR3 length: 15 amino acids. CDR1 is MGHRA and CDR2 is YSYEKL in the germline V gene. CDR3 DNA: TGCGCCAGCAGCCCAGCCGGGACAGGGGTCTCTGAGCAGTACTTC. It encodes CASSPAGTGVSEQYF.

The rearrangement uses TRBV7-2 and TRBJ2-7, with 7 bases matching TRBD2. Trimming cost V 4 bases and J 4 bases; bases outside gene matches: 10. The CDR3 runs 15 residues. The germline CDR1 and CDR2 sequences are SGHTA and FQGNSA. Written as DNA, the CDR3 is TGTGCCAGCAGCTCACAAAGCGGGAAGCTGTACGAGCAGTACTTC. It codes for CASSSQSGKLYEQYF.

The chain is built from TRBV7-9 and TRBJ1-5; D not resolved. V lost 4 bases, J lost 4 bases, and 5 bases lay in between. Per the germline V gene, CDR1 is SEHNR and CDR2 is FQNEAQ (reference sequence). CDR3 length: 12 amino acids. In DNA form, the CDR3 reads TGTGCCAGCAGCTACTTAAATCAGCCCCAGCATTTT. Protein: CASSYLNQPQHF.

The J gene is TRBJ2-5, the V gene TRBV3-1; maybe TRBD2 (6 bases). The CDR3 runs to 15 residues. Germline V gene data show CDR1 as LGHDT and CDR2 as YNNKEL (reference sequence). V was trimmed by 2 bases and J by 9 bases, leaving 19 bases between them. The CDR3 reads CASSQTPTRREAQYF. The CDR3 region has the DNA TGTGCCAGCAGCCAAACCCCGACAAGGAGGGAGGCCCAGTACTTC.

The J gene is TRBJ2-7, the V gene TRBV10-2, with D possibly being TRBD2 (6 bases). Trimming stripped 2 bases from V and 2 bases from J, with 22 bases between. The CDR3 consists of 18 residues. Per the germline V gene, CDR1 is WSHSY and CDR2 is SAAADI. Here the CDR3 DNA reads TGCGCCAGCAGTGAGGAGTTAAGCCTGGACTATGAGCCCTACGAGCAGTACTTC. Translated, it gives CASSEELSLDYEPYEQYF.

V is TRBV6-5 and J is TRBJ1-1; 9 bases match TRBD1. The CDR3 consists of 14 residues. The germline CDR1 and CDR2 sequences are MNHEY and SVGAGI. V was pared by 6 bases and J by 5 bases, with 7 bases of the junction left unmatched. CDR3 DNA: TGTGCCAGCAGACAGGGGGCGGAGAGGACTGAAGCTTTCTTT. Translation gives CASRQGAERTEAFF.

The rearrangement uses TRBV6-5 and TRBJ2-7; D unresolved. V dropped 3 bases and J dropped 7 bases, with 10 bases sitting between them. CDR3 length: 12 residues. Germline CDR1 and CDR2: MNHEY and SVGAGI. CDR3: CASSYGLNEQYF. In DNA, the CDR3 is TGTGCCAGCAGTTATGGTCTAAATGAGCAGTACTTC.

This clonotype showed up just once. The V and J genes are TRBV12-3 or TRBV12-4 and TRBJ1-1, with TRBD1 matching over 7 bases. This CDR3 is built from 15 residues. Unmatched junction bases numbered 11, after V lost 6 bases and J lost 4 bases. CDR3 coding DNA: TGTGCCAGCAGGAGACAGGGATTAGGGAGCACTGAAGCTTTCTTT. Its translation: CASRRQGLGSTEAFF.

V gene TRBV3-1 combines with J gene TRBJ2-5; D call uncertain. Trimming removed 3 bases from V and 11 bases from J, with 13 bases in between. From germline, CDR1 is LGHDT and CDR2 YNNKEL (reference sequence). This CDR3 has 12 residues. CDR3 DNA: TGTGCCAGCAGCCACCCTGGGTCAGAGCAGTACTTC. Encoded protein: CASSHPGSEQYF.

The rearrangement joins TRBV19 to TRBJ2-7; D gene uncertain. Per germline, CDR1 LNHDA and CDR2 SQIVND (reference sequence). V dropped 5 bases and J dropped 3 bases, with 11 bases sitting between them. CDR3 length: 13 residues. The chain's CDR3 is CASSPQPFYEQYF. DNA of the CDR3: TGTGCCAGTAGTCCACAACCCTTCTACGAGCAGTACTTC.

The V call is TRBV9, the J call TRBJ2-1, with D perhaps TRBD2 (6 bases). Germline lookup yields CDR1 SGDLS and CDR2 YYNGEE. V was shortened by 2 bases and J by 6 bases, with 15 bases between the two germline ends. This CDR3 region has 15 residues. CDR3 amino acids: CASSVDQTRSNEQFF. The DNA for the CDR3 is TGTGCCAGCAGCGTCGACCAGACTAGATCCAATGAGCAGTTCTTC. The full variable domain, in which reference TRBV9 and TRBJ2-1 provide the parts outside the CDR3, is DSGVTQTPKHLITATGQRVTLRCSPRSGDLSVYWYQQSLDQGLQFLIQYYNGEERAKGNILERFSAQQFPDLHSELNLSSLELGDSALYFCASSVDQTRSNEQFFGPGTRLTVL.

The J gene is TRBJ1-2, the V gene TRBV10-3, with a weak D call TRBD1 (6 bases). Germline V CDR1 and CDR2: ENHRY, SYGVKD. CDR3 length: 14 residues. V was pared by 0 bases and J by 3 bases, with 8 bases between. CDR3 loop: CAISESRQDYGYTF. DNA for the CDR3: TGTGCCATCAGTGAGTCGAGACAGGACTATGGCTACACCTTC.

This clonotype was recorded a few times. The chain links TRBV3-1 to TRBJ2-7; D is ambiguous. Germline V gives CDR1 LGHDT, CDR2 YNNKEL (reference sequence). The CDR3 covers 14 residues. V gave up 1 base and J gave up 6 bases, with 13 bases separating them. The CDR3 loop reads CASSQGSSFGEQYF. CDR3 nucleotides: TGTGCCAGCAGCCAAGGTTCCTCTTTCGGCGAGCAGTACTTC.

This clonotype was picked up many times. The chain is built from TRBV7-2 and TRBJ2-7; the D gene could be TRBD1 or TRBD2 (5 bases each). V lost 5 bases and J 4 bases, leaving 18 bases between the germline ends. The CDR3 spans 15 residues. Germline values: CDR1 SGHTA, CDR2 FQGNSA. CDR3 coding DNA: TGTGCCAGCAGCCTGCAACCGGGACCACAGTACGAGCAGTACTTC. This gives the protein CASSLQPGPQYEQYF.

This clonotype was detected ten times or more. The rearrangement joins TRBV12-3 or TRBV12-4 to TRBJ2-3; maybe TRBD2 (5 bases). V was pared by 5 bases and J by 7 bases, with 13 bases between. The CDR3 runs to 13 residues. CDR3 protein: CASSPSLANTQYF. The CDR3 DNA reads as TGTGCCAGCAGTCCCTCCCTAGCAAATACGCAGTATTTT.

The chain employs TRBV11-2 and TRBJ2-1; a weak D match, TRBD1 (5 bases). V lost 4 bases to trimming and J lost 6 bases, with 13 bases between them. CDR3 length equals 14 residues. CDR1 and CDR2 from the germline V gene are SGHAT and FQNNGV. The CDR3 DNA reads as TGTGCCAGCAGCTCAAGACAGAATTTCAATGAGCAGTTCTTC. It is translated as CASSSRQNFNEQFF. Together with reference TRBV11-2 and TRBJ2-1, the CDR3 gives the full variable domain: EAGVAQSPRYKIIEKRQSVAFWCNPISGHATLYWYQQILGQGPKLLIQFQNNGVVDDSQLPKDRFSAERLKGVDSTLKIQPAKLEDSAVYLCASSSRQNFNEQFFGPGTRLTVL.

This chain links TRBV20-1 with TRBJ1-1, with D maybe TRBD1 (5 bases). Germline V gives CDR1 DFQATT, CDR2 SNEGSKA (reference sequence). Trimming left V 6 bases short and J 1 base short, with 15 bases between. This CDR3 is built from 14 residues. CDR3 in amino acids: CSATPVRGNTEAFF. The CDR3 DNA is TGCAGTGCCACCCCAGTAAGGGGGAACACTGAAGCTTTCTTT.